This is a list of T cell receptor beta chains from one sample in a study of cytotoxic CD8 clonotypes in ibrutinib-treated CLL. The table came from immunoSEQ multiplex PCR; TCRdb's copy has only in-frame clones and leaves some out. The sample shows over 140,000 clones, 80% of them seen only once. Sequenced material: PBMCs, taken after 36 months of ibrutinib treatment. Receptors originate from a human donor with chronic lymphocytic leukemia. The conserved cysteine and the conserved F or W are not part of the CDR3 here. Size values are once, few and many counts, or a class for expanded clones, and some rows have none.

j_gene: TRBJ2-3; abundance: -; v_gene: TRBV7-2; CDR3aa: ASSSTDTQY
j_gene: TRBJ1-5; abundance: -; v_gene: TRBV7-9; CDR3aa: ASSFTGMNQPQH
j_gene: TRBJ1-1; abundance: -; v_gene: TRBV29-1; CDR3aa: SVGGGVTEAF
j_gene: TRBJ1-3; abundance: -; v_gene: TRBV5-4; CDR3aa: ASSSQLSLGRNTIY
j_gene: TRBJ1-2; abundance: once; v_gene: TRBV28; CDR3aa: ASRSRGGGLKGYT
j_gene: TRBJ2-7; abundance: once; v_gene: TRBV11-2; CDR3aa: ASSSIVGQAYEQY
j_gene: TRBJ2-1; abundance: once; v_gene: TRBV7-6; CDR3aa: ASSLVQGWYNEQF
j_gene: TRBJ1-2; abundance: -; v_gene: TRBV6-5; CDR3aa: ASSYSVSLDYGYT
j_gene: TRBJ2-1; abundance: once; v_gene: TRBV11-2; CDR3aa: ASSSGESRVQF
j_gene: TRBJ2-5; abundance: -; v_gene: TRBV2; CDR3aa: ATRRVSETQY
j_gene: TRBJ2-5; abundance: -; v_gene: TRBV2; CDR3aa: ASSGSSQETQY
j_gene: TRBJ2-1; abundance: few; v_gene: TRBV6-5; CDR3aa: ASRDYNEQF
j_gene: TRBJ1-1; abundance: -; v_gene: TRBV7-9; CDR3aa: ASSTRQGRTEAF
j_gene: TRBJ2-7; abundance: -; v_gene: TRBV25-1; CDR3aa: ASSKYETRQGLSYEQY
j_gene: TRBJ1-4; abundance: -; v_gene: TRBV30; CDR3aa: AWSPDAGGKSEKLF
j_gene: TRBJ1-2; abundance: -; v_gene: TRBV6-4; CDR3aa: ASSDGGGYT
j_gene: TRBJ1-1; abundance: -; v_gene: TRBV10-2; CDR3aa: ASSVDKSNTEAF
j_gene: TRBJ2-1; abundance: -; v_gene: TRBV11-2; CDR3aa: ASVRGALSYNEQF
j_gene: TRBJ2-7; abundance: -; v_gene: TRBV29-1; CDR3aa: SAGQAAYEQY
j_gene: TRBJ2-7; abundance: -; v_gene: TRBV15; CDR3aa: ATSRRAGGLPYEQY
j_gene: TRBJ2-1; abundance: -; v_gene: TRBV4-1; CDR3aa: ASSFYNEQF
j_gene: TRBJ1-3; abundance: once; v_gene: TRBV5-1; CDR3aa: ASSLEVGNTIY
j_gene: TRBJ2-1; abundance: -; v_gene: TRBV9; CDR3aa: ASSAKGGRDNEQF